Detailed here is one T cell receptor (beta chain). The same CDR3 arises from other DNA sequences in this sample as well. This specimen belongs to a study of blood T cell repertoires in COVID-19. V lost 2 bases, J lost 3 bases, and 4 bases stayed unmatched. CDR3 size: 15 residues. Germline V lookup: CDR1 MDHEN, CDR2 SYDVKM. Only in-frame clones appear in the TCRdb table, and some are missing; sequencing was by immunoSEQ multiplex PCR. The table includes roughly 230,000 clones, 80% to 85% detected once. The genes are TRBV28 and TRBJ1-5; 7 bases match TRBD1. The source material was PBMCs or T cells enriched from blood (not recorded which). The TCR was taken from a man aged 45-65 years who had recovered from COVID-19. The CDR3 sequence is CASSLPGQTNQPQHF. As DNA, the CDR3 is TGTGCCAGCAGTTTACCGGGACAGACCAATCAGCCCCAGCATTTT.